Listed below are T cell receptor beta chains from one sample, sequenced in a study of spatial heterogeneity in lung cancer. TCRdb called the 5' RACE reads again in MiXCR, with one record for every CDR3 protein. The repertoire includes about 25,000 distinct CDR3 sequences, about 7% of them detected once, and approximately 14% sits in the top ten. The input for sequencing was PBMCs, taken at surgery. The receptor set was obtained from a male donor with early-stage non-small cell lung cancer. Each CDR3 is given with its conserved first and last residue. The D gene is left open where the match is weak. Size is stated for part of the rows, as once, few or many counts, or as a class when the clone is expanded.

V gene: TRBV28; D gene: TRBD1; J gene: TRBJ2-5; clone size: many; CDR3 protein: CASSIPGQGYQETQYF; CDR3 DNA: TGTGCCAGCAGTATACCGGGACAGGGGTACCAAGAGACCCAGTACTTC
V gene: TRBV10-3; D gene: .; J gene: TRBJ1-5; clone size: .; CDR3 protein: CAISETGYEPQHF; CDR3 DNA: TGTGCCATCAGTGAGACAGGGTACGAGCCCCAGCATTTT
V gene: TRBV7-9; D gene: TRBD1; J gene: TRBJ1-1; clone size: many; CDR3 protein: CASRWTGANTEAFF; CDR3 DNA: TGTGCCAGCAGATGGACAGGGGCCAACACTGAAGCTTTCTTT
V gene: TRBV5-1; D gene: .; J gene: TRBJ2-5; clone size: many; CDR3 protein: CASSLTVHQETQYF; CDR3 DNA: TGCGCCAGCAGCCTGACAGTCCACCAAGAGACCCAGTACTTC
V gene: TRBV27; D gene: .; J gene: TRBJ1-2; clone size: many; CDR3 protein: CASSLDRTYGYTF; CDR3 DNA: TGTGCCAGCAGTTTAGACCGCACCTATGGCTACACCTTC
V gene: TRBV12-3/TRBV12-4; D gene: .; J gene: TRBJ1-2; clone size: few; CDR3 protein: CASSSGAQRGYTF; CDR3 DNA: TGTGCCAGCAGTTCGGGAGCTCAAAGAGGCTACACCTTC
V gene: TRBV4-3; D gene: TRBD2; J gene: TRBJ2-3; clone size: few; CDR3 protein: CASSQAASGRARDTQYF; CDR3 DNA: TGCGCCAGCAGCCAAGCGGCTAGCGGGAGGGCCAGAGATACGCAGTATTTT
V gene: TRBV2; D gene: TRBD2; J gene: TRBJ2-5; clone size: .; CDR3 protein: CASRRLRGDQETQYF; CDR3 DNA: TGTGCCAGCAGGCGACTACGGGGGGACCAAGAGACCCAGTACTTC
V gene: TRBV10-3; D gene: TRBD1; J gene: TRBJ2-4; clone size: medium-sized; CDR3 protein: CAISESGTGDIQYF; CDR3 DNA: TGTGCCATCAGTGAGTCGGGGACAGGGGACATTCAGTACTTC
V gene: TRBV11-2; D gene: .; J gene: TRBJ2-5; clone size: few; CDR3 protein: CASNLGPRETQYF; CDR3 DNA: TGTGCCAGCAACCTAGGACCACGAGAGACCCAGTACTTC
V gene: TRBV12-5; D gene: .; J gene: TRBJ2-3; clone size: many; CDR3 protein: CASATGTSGDTQYF; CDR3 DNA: TGTGCTAGTGCCACAGGGACCTCGGGGGATACGCAGTATTTT
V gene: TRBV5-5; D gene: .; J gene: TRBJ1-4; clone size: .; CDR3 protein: CASSLQVGTNEKLFF; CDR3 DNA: TGTGCCAGCAGCCTACAGGTTGGAACTAATGAAAAACTGTTTTTT
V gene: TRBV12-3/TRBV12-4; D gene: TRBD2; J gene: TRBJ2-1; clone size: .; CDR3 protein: CASRKPGLAGVPEQFF; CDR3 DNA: TGTGCCAGCAGGAAACCGGGACTAGCGGGAGTACCTGAGCAGTTCTTC
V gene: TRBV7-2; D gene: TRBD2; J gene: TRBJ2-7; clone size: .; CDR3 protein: CASSLLGLAGEEQYF; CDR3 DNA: TGTGCCAGCAGCCTCCTGGGCCTAGCGGGGGAGGAGCAGTACTTC
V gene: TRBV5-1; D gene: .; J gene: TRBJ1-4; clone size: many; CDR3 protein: CASSLVGPASHEKLFF; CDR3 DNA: TGCGCCAGCAGCTTGGTAGGCCCAGCCTCTCATGAAAAACTGTTTTTT
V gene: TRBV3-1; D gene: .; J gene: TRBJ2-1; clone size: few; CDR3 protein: CASSQGRAAPRVYNEQFF; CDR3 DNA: TGTGCCAGCAGCCAAGGTCGAGCGGCCCCTCGAGTCTACAATGAGCAGTTCTTC
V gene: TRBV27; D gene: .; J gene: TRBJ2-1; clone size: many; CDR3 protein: CASSPLGRGNNEQFF; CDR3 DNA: TGTGCCAGCAGTCCCCTTGGCCGGGGGAACAATGAGCAGTTCTTC
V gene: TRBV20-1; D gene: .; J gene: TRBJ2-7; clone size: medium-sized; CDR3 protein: CSASKGTRGYEQYF; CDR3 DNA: TGCAGTGCTAGCAAGGGGACCAGGGGTTACGAGCAGTACTTC
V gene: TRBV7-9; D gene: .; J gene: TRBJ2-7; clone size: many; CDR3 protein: CASSLGQPYEQYF; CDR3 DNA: TGTGCCAGCAGCTTAGGTCAGCCCTACGAGCAGTACTTC
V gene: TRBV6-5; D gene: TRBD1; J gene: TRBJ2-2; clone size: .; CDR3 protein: CASRPGTDTGELFF; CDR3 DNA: TGTGCCAGCAGACCCGGGACAGACACCGGGGAGCTGTTTTTT
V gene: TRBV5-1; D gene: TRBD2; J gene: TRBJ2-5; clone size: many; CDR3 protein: CASSLAAGGHQETQYF; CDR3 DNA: TGCGCCAGCAGCTTGGCCGCGGGGGGCCACCAAGAGACCCAGTACTTC
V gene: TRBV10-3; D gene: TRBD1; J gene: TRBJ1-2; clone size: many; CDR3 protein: CAIRGTGGSGYTF; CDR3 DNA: TGTGCCATCAGGGGGACAGGGGGCAGCGGCTACACCTTC
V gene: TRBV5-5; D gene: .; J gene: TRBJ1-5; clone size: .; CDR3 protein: CASSLLTGNQPQHF; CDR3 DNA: TGTGCCAGCAGCCTCTTGACAGGTAATCAGCCCCAGCATTTT
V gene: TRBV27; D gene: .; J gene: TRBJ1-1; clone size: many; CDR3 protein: CASSLSAASTEAFF; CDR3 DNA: TGTGCCAGCAGTTTATCAGCTGCGAGCACTGAAGCTTTCTTT
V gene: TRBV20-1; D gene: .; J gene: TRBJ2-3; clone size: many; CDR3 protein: CSAPSGGTDTQYF; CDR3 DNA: TGCAGTGCGCCTTCAGGAGGGACAGATACGCAGTATTTT
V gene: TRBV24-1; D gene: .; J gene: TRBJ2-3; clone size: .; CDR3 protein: CATSGTRGTDTQYF; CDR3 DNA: TGTGCCACCAGTGGCACTAGAGGGACAGATACGCAGTATTTT
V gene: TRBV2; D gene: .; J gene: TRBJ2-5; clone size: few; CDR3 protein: CASSLTRRETQYF; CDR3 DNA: TGTGCCAGCAGTCTCACACGGAGAGAGACCCAGTACTTC
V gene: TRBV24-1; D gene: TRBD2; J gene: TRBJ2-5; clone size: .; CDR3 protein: CATSDPTPGLEETQYF; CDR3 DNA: TGTGCCACCAGTGATCCAACCCCGGGACTAGAAGAGACCCAGTACTTC
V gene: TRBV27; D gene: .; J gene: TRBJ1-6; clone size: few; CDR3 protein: CASSWQGSPLHF; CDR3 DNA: TGTGCCAGCAGTTGGCAAGGCTCACCCCTCCACTTT
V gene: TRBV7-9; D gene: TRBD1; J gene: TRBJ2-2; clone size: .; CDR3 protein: CASSLRGQLNTGELFF; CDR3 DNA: TGTGCCAGCAGCTTAAGGGGACAGTTGAACACCGGGGAGCTGTTTTTT
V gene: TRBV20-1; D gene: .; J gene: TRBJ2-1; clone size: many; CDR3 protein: CSATRFENEQFF; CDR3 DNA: TGCAGTGCTACCCGGTTTGAGAATGAGCAGTTCTTC
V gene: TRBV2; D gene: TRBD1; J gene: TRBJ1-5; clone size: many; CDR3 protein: CASSGAYGQGNNQPQHF; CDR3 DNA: TGTGCCAGCAGTGGGGCCTACGGACAGGGGAACAATCAGCCCCAGCATTTT
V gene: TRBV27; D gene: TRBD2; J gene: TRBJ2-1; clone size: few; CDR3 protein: CASRLAGLSYNEQFF; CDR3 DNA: TGTGCCAGCAGGCTAGCGGGGTTATCCTACAATGAGCAGTTCTTC
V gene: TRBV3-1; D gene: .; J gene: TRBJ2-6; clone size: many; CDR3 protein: CASSQRRASGANVLTF; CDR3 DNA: TGTGCCAGCAGCCAAAGAAGAGCCTCTGGGGCCAACGTCCTGACTTTC
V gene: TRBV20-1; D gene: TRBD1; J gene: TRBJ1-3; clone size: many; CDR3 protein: CSARDRAPGNTIYF; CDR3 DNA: TGCAGTGCCCGAGACAGGGCCCCTGGAAACACCATATATTTT
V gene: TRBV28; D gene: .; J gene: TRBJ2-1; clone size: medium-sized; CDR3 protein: CASSLPRNEQFF; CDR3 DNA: TGTGCCAGCAGTTTACCTAGAAATGAGCAGTTCTTC
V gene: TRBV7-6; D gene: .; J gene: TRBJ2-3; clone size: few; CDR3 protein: CASSLRPSTDTQYF; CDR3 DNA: TGTGCCAGCAGCTTACGGCCAAGCACAGATACGCAGTATTTT
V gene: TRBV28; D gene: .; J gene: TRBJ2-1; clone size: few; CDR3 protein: CASSYLTVYNEQFF; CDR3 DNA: TGTGCCAGCAGTTATTTGACTGTCTACAATGAGCAGTTCTTC
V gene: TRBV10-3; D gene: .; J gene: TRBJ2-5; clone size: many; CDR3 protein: CAIRNGGGPQETQYF; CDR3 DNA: TGTGCCATCAGAAACGGAGGGGGACCCCAAGAGACCCAGTACTTC
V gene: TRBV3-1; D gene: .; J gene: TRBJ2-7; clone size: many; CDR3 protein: CASSPAPHAEQYF; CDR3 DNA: TGTGCCAGCAGCCCCGCGCCCCATGCCGAGCAGTACTTC
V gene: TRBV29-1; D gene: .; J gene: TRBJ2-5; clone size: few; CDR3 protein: CSVGSISQETQYF; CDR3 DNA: TGCAGCGTTGGTTCTATCAGTCAAGAGACCCAGTACTTC
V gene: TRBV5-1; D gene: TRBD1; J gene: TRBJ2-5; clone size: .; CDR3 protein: CASSTWTGQETQYF; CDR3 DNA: TGCGCCAGCAGCACCTGGACAGGCCAAGAGACCCAGTACTTC
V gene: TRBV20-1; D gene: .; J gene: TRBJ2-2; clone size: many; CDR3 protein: CSARDSRTATGELFF; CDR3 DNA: TGCAGTGCTAGAGACTCGCGGACGGCCACCGGGGAGCTGTTTTTT
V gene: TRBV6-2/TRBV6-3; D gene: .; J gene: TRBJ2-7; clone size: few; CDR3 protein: CASTRDEDTYEQYF; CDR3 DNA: TGTGCCAGCACTAGGGATGAAGATACCTACGAGCAGTACTTC
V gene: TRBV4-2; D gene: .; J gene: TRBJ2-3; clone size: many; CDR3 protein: CASSQEPAAPTDTQYF; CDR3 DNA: TGTGCCAGCAGCCAAGAACCCGCGGCGCCGACAGATACGCAGTATTTT
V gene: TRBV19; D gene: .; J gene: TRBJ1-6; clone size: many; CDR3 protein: CASSSAGTGLIPRGSPLHF; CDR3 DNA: TGTGCCAGTAGTAGCGCCGGGACTGGCCTTATTCCGAGGGGTTCACCCCTCCACTTT
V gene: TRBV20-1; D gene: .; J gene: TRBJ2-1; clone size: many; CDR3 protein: CSAATGPNEQFF; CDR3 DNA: TGCAGTGCTGCCACGGGGCCCAATGAGCAGTTCTTC
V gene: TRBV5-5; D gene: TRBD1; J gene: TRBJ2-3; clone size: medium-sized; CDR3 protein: CASSLAGGVDTQYF; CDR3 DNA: TGTGCCAGCAGCTTGGCAGGGGGCGTGGATACGCAGTATTTT
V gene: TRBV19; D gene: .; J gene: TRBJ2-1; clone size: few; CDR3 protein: CASSVGLFNEQFF; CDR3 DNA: TGTGCCAGTAGTGTGGGACTTTTCAATGAGCAGTTCTTC
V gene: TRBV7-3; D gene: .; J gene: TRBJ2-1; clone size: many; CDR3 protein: CASSMTAYNEQFF; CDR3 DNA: TGTGCCAGCAGTATGACAGCCTACAATGAGCAGTTCTTC
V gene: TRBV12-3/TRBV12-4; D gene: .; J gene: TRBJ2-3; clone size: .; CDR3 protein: CASTQGGLSTDTQYF; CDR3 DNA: TGTGCCAGCACGCAGGGGGGGCTTTCCACAGATACGCAGTATTTT
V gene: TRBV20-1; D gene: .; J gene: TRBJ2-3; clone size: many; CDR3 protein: CSARLMDATARGDTQYF; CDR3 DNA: TGCAGTGCTAGACTAATGGATGCGACCGCGCGCGGTGATACGCAGTATTTT
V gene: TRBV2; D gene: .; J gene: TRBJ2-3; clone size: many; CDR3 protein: CASSESGRTTDTQYF; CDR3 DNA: TGTGCCAGCAGTGAATCCGGACGGACCACAGATACGCAGTATTTT
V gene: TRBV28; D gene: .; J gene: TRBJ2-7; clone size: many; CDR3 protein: CASKGGGLGQYF; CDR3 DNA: TGTGCCAGCAAGGGGGGCGGGCTGGGGCAGTACTTC
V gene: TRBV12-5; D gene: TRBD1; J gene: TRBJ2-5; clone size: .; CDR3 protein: CASGLPPRTGPSFSGETQYF; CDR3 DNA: TGTGCTAGTGGTTTGCCGCCGAGGACAGGGCCCTCTTTCTCCGGAGAGACCCAGTACTTC
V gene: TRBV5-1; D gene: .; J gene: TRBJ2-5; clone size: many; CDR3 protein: CASSETVSQETQYF; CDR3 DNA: TGCGCCAGCAGCGAGACTGTAAGCCAAGAGACCCAGTACTTC
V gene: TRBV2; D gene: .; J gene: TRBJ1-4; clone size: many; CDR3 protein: CASSPFGLFNEKLFF; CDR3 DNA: TGTGCCAGCTCTCCCTTCGGACTGTTTAATGAAAAACTGTTTTTT
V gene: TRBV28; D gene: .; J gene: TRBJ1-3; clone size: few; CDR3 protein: CASRITGSGNTIYF; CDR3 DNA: TGTGCCAGCAGGATCACAGGGTCTGGAAACACCATATATTTT